This T cell receptor (beta chain) was captured by sequencing in a study of T cell responses to AZD1222 COVID-19 vaccine. Study outcomes and limitations: The donor group comprised mostly white British people and more females; the analysis possibly underestimated clonal diversity.

TCRdb's copy holds only in-frame clones and misses some; the assay was immunoSEQ multiplex PCR. Among tens of thousands of clones listed, around 91% were seen once. Trimming cost V 6 bases and J 3 bases; bases outside gene matches: 5. The V gene's germline CDR1 is SNHLY and CDR2 FYNNEI. CDR3 length: 14 residues. Comments on this clone: Its antigen remains unknown.

The chain recombines TRBV2 with TRBJ2-5; 9 bases line up with TRBD1. This clonotype originated in an adult in good health. The sequenced sample was peripheral blood, obtained on day 0 of AZD1222 vaccination. CDR3 residues: CASSPGQGKETQYF. Here the CDR3 DNA reads TGTGCCAGCAGCCCGGGACAGGGAAAAGAGACCCAGTACTTC. The whole variable domain, filled in from reference TRBV2 and TRBJ2-5, reads EPEVTQTPSHQVTQMGQEVILRCVPISNHLYFYWYRQILGQKVEFLVSFYNNEISEKSEIFDDQFSVERPDGSNFTLKIRSTKLEDSAMYFCASSPGQGKETQYFGPGTRLLVL.